A selection of T cell receptor beta chains follows, all from one sample in a study of regulatory T cells in long-lasting Graves disease. TCRdb passed the multiplex PCR reads through MiXCR, listing each CDR3 protein once. The table has about 460,000 distinct CDR3 sequences, 20% to 25% seen once. The source was peripheral blood mononuclear cells (PBMCs), collected when the disease was refractory, from a patient treated with antithyroid drugs. The receptors come from a female donor with Graves disease. CDR3s include the opening cysteine and the closing phenylalanine or tryptophan. The D gene is left open where the match is weak.

j_gene: TRBJ1-1; d_gene: -; v_gene: TRBV19; CDR3aa: CASSIPLATEAFF
j_gene: TRBJ2-7; d_gene: TRBD1; v_gene: TRBV7-8; CDR3aa: CASSLNSGQGYEQYF
j_gene: TRBJ1-2; d_gene: -; v_gene: TRBV20-1; CDR3aa: CSARDSVQGGYGYTF
j_gene: TRBJ2-2; d_gene: -; v_gene: TRBV29-1; CDR3aa: CSVELPGLNTGELFF
j_gene: TRBJ2-3; d_gene: -; v_gene: TRBV7-3; CDR3aa: CASSISVASTDTQYF
j_gene: TRBJ2-5; d_gene: TRBD2; v_gene: TRBV7-3; CDR3aa: CASSHPRSGGALETQYF
j_gene: TRBJ2-5; d_gene: -; v_gene: TRBV2; CDR3aa: CASSERVTVGRGTQYF
j_gene: TRBJ2-3; d_gene: TRBD2; v_gene: TRBV2; CDR3aa: CASSSLAGGGTDTQYF
j_gene: TRBJ1-5; d_gene: -; v_gene: TRBV20-1; CDR3aa: CSARGGGASNQPQHF
j_gene: TRBJ2-5; d_gene: -; v_gene: TRBV20-1; CDR3aa: CSAQTSGVRETQYF
j_gene: TRBJ2-2; d_gene: TRBD2; v_gene: TRBV7-2; CDR3aa: CASSPPGRAGTGELFF
j_gene: TRBJ1-5; d_gene: TRBD1; v_gene: TRBV28; CDR3aa: CASSRAGTGVLPQHF
j_gene: TRBJ1-1; d_gene: -; v_gene: TRBV20-1; CDR3aa: CSASAGALASQLNTEAFF
j_gene: TRBJ2-2; d_gene: -; v_gene: TRBV7-2; CDR3aa: CASSLVAFYTGELFF
j_gene: TRBJ2-7; d_gene: -; v_gene: TRBV28; CDR3aa: CAIVRAGPYEQYF
j_gene: TRBJ2-5; d_gene: -; v_gene: TRBV7-9; CDR3aa: CASSLAASYPQTQYF
j_gene: TRBJ2-1; d_gene: -; v_gene: TRBV20-1; CDR3aa: CSASGSLQRGSYNEQFF
j_gene: TRBJ2-5; d_gene: TRBD2; v_gene: TRBV20-1; CDR3aa: CSARAGKYQETQYF
j_gene: TRBJ2-7; d_gene: -; v_gene: TRBV30; CDR3aa: CAWSVGDGWEQYF
j_gene: TRBJ2-7; d_gene: -; v_gene: TRBV20-1; CDR3aa: CSASAAKSSYEQYF
j_gene: TRBJ1-1; d_gene: -; v_gene: TRBV12-3/TRBV12-4; CDR3aa: CASSLVDRNTEAFF
j_gene: TRBJ1-5; d_gene: -; v_gene: TRBV10-3; CDR3aa: CAISAANQPQHF
j_gene: TRBJ2-5; d_gene: -; v_gene: TRBV7-2; CDR3aa: CASSSAPPGPQGTQYF
j_gene: TRBJ1-1; d_gene: -; v_gene: TRBV19; CDR3aa: CASSNGDRGNTEAFF
j_gene: TRBJ1-2; d_gene: TRBD1; v_gene: TRBV5-1; CDR3aa: CASSLYVGQSYGYTF
j_gene: TRBJ2-7; d_gene: TRBD1; v_gene: TRBV7-8; CDR3aa: CASSLGGQSDWNYEQYF
j_gene: TRBJ2-5; d_gene: TRBD2; v_gene: TRBV20-1; CDR3aa: CSARVSGRAQETQYF
j_gene: TRBJ2-2; d_gene: -; v_gene: TRBV7-3; CDR3aa: CASSDVGGGAAGELFF
j_gene: TRBJ2-6; d_gene: TRBD2; v_gene: TRBV28; CDR3aa: CASSQAGGAISGANVLTF
j_gene: TRBJ2-7; d_gene: TRBD2; v_gene: TRBV10-3; CDR3aa: CAIRETSGADEQYF
j_gene: TRBJ1-1; d_gene: TRBD1; v_gene: TRBV9; CDR3aa: CASSTQGSTEAFF
j_gene: TRBJ2-2; d_gene: TRBD1; v_gene: TRBV7-2; CDR3aa: CASSPTGGVSGELFF
j_gene: TRBJ1-4; d_gene: TRBD1; v_gene: TRBV6-2/TRBV6-3; CDR3aa: CASSEQGAYEKLFF
j_gene: TRBJ1-2; d_gene: TRBD1; v_gene: TRBV7-9; CDR3aa: CASSLPQGEAHYGYTF
j_gene: TRBJ1-5; d_gene: -; v_gene: TRBV27; CDR3aa: CASSFFLRRNQPQHF
j_gene: TRBJ1-5; d_gene: -; v_gene: TRBV28; CDR3aa: CASSLDPVQPQHF
j_gene: TRBJ2-7; d_gene: -; v_gene: TRBV28; CDR3aa: CASSAGDSYEQYF
j_gene: TRBJ2-1; d_gene: TRBD1; v_gene: TRBV7-9; CDR3aa: CASSLATGGEQFF
j_gene: TRBJ2-2; d_gene: -; v_gene: TRBV19; CDR3aa: CASSITTGNTGELFF
j_gene: TRBJ1-4; d_gene: -; v_gene: TRBV7-3; CDR3aa: CASSFVGDNEKLFF
j_gene: TRBJ2-5; d_gene: -; v_gene: TRBV5-1; CDR3aa: CASSGGAGEETQYF
j_gene: TRBJ2-7; d_gene: TRBD2; v_gene: TRBV20-1; CDR3aa: CSARGLAGGPTYEQYF
j_gene: TRBJ2-3; d_gene: -; v_gene: TRBV28; CDR3aa: CASSARLLSTDTQYF
j_gene: TRBJ2-2; d_gene: -; v_gene: TRBV19; CDR3aa: CASTSLGAADTGELFF
j_gene: TRBJ1-2; d_gene: -; v_gene: TRBV6-5; CDR3aa: CASSYSQGGYGYTF
j_gene: TRBJ2-5; d_gene: TRBD1; v_gene: TRBV27; CDR3aa: CASSSTTGGETQYF